This record covers a single TCR beta chain. This record belongs to a study of blood T cell repertoires in COVID-19. Study background: Acute-phase and convalescent COVID-19 samples originated in the United States, Italy and Spain. T cells, B-cell-depleted T cells, or PBMCs provided the cDNA or gDNA that served as material.

This CDR3 has 14 residues. Trimming took 7 bases from V and 0 from J, leaving 12 bases between them. Per the germline V gene, CDR1 is MNHNY and CDR2 is SVGAGI (reference sequence). Original processing methods: Amplification with reference gene primers provided the estimates of nucleated cell counts. Assay used: immunoSEQ multiplex PCR; TCRdb lists only in-frame clones, some missing. V, J and clone size derive from that table, while D and trimming were established from the DNA sequence. Here the sample spans 97,000 or so clones, more than 80% being singletons. Source material: peripheral blood. The genes are TRBV6-6 and TRBJ1-2, with TRBD1 as a possible D gene (6 bases). This TCR was sampled from a human donor in a cohort sampled during active COVID-19. CDR3 bases: TGTGCCAGCAAAAGGGACACCACTAACTATGGCTACACCTTC. It is translated as CASKRDTTNYGYTF.